This TCR beta chain was identified in a study of regulatory T cells in long-lasting Graves disease. The study's findings and limits: Persistent Graves' disease cases displayed lower TCR diversity than newly diagnosed ones. Favoring TRBV28, TRBJ1-2 and TRBJ2-5 was a feature seen in persistent disease.

This clonotype has ten or more counts. Antigen unknown. Building the TCR beta libraries relied on iRepertoire HTBI primers, and CDR3 regions underwent Arm-PCR. TCRdb reanalysed the multiplex PCR reads using MiXCR and keeps one entry per CDR3 protein. This sample carries around 450,000 distinct CDR3 sequences, 14% to 15% of them seen once, and the ten largest clones take over 7.5%. Time point reported: newly diagnosed GD, antithyroid drugs for less than 3 months. Construction of the TCR library relied on RNA isolated from PBMCs. The CDR3 is 14 amino acids. V was clipped by 8 bases and J by 4 bases; unmatched bases: 5. CDR1 is SNHLY and CDR2 is FYNNEI in the germline V gene. These data are also associated with another study on T cells in Graves' hyperthyroidism and ophthalmopathy. That report notes: Thyroid ultrasound and orbital computed tomography, with clinical symptoms and serum thyroxine and TRAb, informed diagnoses. Most clonotypes expanded in thyroid above 0.001 were likewise present in blood.

The TCR comes from a woman aged 40 to 55 with Graves disease. Here the sequenced sample was peripheral blood mononuclear cells (PBMCs), taken at new diagnosis, from a patient treated with antithyroid drugs. The chain couples TRBV2 to TRBJ1-4, with TRBD1 matching over 9 bases. The CDR3 bases are TGTGCCAGCGAGACAGGGGGAAGTAATGAAAAACTGTTTTTT. It translates to CASETGGSNEKLFF.